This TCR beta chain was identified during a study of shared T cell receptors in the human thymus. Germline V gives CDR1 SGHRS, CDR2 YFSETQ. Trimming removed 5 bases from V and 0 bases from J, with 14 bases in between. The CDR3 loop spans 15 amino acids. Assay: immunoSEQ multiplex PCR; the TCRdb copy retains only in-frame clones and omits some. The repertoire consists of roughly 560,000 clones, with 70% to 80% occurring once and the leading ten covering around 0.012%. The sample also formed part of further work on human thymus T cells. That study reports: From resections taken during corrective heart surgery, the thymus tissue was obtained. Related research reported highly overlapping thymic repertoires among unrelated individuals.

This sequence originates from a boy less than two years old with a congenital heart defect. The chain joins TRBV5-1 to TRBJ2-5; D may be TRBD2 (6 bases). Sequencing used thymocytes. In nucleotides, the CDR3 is TGCGCCAGCAGAACCGAGCGGGCGTACCAAGAGACCCAGTACTTC. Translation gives CASRTERAYQETQYF.